A selection of T cell receptor beta chains follows, all from one sample in a study of spatial heterogeneity in lung cancer. TCRdb independently ran MiXCR on the 5' RACE reads; one entry per CDR3 protein. The sample has 43,000 or so distinct CDR3 sequences; 12% are singletons. The sequences come from PBMCs, collected at follow-up. All receptors come from a male donor with early-stage non-small cell lung cancer. Both conserved end residues are part of each CDR3. D genes are given only for firm matches. For some rows the clone size is stated as once, few or many, or as a class when expanded; others skip it.

D gene	clone size	J gene	V gene	CDR3 DNA	CDR3 protein
TRBD2	.	TRBJ2-1	TRBV12-3/TRBV12-4	TGTGCCAGCAGGGCTAGCGGGAGGGGCCCCGATGAGCAGTTCTTC	CASRASGRGPDEQFF
.	few	TRBJ1-1	TRBV2	TGTGCCAGTATTACGGATGCCCGTACTGAAGCTTTCTTT	CASITDARTEAFF
TRBD2	.	TRBJ2-3	TRBV12-3/TRBV12-4	TGTGCCAGCAGTTCGAGACTAGCGGGGGCGACAGATACGCAGTATTTT	CASSSRLAGATDTQYF
.	many	TRBJ1-1	TRBV29-1	TGCAGCGTCGGCACTGAAGCTTTCTTT	CSVGTEAFF
.	.	TRBJ2-2	TRBV7-3	TGTGCCAGCAGCCTCATAGCGAACACCGGGGAGCTGTTTTTT	CASSLIANTGELFF
TRBD1	many	TRBJ1-1	TRBV7-2	TGTGCCAGCAGCACCTGGACAGGGTTGGAGGCTGAAGCTTTCTTT	CASSTWTGLEAEAFF
.	.	TRBJ1-6	TRBV7-2	TGTGCCAGCAGTCCTACCTACAGGGTCTCCATTTCACCCCTCCACTTT	CASSPTYRVSISPLHF
TRBD2	few	TRBJ2-3	TRBV30	TGTGCCTGGAGTGAGAGACTAGCGGGGATTATGGGCACAGATACGCAGTATTTT	CAWSERLAGIMGTDTQYF
TRBD1	few	TRBJ2-5	TRBV5-6	TGTGCCAGCAGCTGGGGACAGGGCAGGGAGACCCAGTACTTC	CASSWGQGRETQYF
.	many	TRBJ2-7	TRBV6-2/TRBV6-3	TGTGCCAGCAGTCCCTCAACAGATTACGAGCAGTACTTC	CASSPSTDYEQYF
.	many	TRBJ1-5	TRBV9	TGTGCCAGCAGCGTAGAACCCTCCGGCAATCAGCCCCAGCATTTT	CASSVEPSGNQPQHF
.	many	TRBJ2-5	TRBV20-1	TGCAGTGCTAGACCCCCTCGGAGGATGGGTGAGACCCAGTACTTC	CSARPPRRMGETQYF
.	many	TRBJ1-5	TRBV20-1	TGCAGTGCCCCTCCCGGGGACCAGCCCCAGCATTTT	CSAPPGDQPQHF
.	many	TRBJ1-1	TRBV20-1	TGCAGTGCTCGACCCGCAAAACAGGGCTCCACTGAAGCTTTCTTT	CSARPAKQGSTEAFF
.	many	TRBJ2-3	TRBV28	TGTGCCAGCAGTGCCTCCAATAGAGGTACGCAGTATTTT	CASSASNRGTQYF
TRBD1	.	TRBJ1-2	TRBV7-9	TGTGCCAGCAGCTTCGGACAGGGGGCCAACTATGGCTACACCTTC	CASSFGQGANYGYTF